The entry that follows covers one T cell receptor beta chain sequence. Germline CDR1 and CDR2: KGHSH and LQKENI. CDR3 size: 14 residues. With 6 bases removed from V and 0 bases from J, the gap between germline ends came to 12 bases. This entry belongs to a study of T cell responses to AZD1222 COVID-19 vaccine. Repertoires were generated with immunoSEQ multiplex PCR, while TCRdb's copy carries only in-frame clones and drops some. The sample carries 100,000 to 120,000 clones, about 90% recorded once. This TCR was sampled from an adult in good health. The J gene is TRBJ2-7, the V gene TRBV18; D not certain. This specimen consisted of peripheral blood, obtained on day 0 of AZD1222 vaccination. The CDR3 DNA sequence: TGTGCCAGCTCCCCGACGCGCGGCTCCTACGAGCAGTACTTC. It encodes CASSPTRGSYEQYF. The entire variable domain, with the rest obtained from reference TRBV18 and TRBJ2-7, is as follows: NAGVMQNPRHLVRRRGQEARLRCSPMKGHSHVYWYRQLPEEGLKFMVYLQKENIIDESGMPKERFSAEFPKEGPSILRIQQVVRGDSAAYFCASSPTRGSYEQYFGPGTRLTVT.